This T cell receptor (beta chain) was recorded in a study of cytomegalovirus exposure and HLA in healthy donors. As for this clone: What it binds is unknown.

The PCR employed 60 Vbeta primers together with 13 Jbeta primers. Measured with immunoSEQ multiplex PCR; TCRdb has only the in-frame clones, and not every one. Among around 150,000 clones, 75% to 85% were seen once, and the ten largest hold 5% to 7.5%. Study results and limitations: Researchers had no immune exposure information except CMV serostatus available. In a later analysis, DRB1 alleles had the most associated TCRs; HLA-C alleles the fewest. Some highly shared sequence variants likely arose as a pipeline artifact. Roughly uniform sequencing depth across donors was assumed, possibly incorrectly.

Sequencing was done on a sample of PBMCs. The clonotype originates from a man in his fifties in good health and CMV-seropositive.

The CDR3 sequence: CASSNRGYNSPLHF. The CDR3 region has the DNA TGTGCCAGCAGTAACAGGGGCTATAATTCACCCCTCCACTTT. The V call is TRBV6-1, the J call TRBJ1-6; 7 positions match TRBD1. This CDR3 is built from 14 residues. The germline V gene has CDR1 MNHNS and CDR2 SASEGT. V lost 5 bases and J lost 3; bases outside the gene matches: 1.